These 18 T cell receptor beta chains came from one sample sequenced in a study of blood T cell repertoires in COVID-19 (dated by TCRdb to the early 2020s). Receptor amplification or capture employed the immunoSEQ multiplex PCR assay. The source is immuneACCESS, and TCRdb retained only in-frame sequences with V and J called. Part of the clones is not carried over; for the studies checked, unresolved V genes explain less than half of this, and the remainder is unexplained. For this sample the table gives fewer than 350,000 clones, of which 88% were detected only once. The ten most abundant clones make up roughly 2% of the sample. Input material: PBMCs or T cells enriched from blood (not recorded which). These receptors originate from a woman aged 55-69 years in a cohort exposed to, infected with or recovered from COVID-19 (not recorded which).

Written as DNA, the CDR3 is TGTGCCAGCAGCTTAGACGGGGAGACCCAGTACTTC. Its translation: CASSLDGETQYF. This chain joins TRBV7-3 and TRBJ2-5; D gene unclear. Per germline, CDR1 SGHTA and CDR2 FQGTGA. Trimming removed 2 bases from V and 5 bases from J, with 6 bases in between. The CDR3 is made up of 12 amino acids.

The rearrangement uses TRBV6-5 and TRBJ2-1, with 7 positions matching TRBD1. The CDR3 runs 15 residues. CDR1 and CDR2 (germline): MNHEY, SVGAGI. V lost 2 bases, J lost 1 base, and 2 bases stayed unmatched. CDR3 amino acids: CASSYEGASYNEQFF. CDR3 sequence (DNA): TGTGCCAGCAGTTACGAGGGGGCGTCCTACAATGAGCAGTTCTTC.

This clone was observed once. The chain employs TRBV2 and TRBJ1-2, with 7 bases aligning to TRBD1. Germline values: CDR1 SNHLY, CDR2 FYNNEI. CDR3 size: 14 residues. The junction had 4 bases not matched to a gene; V was cut back by 6 bases and J by 0 bases. The CDR3 protein is CASSRDSANYGYTF. The DNA of the CDR3 is TGTGCCAGCAGCCGGGACAGCGCTAACTATGGCTACACCTTC.

This clone came up a few times. V is TRBV6-5 and J is TRBJ1-2; 7 bases line up with TRBD1. The ends lost 4 bases at V and 12 bases at J; junction bases unmatched: 11. Germline V CDR1 and CDR2: MNHEY, SVGAGI. The CDR3 runs 13 residues. This CDR3 is CASSSYGTVFNTF. DNA for the CDR3: TGTGCCAGCAGTTCTTACGGGACAGTTTTTAACACCTTC.

The chain employs TRBV4-3 and TRBJ1-4; D gene unclear. CDR3 length equals 17 residues. V was cut by 0 bases and J by 4 bases, with 15 bases left in between. Germline V gene data show CDR1 as LGHNA and CDR2 as YSLEER. DNA for the CDR3: TGCGCCAGCAGCCAAGATACCGACACAGCTAATAATGAAAAACTGTTTTTT. Residues: CASSQDTDTANNEKLFF.

The chain combines TRBV6-5 with TRBJ2-7; 7 nucleotides agree with TRBD1. The CDR3 has 14 amino acids. Germline V CDR1 and CDR2: MNHEY, SVGAGI. V shed 2 bases, J shed 7 bases, and the junction held 8 bases outside the gene matches. The CDR3 protein is CASSYETGLGEQYF. In DNA, the CDR3 is TGTGCCAGCAGTTACGAGACAGGGCTAGGGGAGCAGTACTTC.

The chain recombines TRBV13 with TRBJ1-1; 11 nucleotides line up with TRBD1. Germline V CDR1 and CDR2: PRHDT, FYEKMQ (reference sequence). Trimming took 4 bases from V and 7 from J; bases not matched to a gene: 11. The CDR3 contains 16 residues. The CDR3 DNA sequence: TGTGCCAGCAGCTCTGCCGGGACAGGGGGTAGGGTTGAAGCTTTCTTT. It encodes CASSSAGTGGRVEAFF.

This clone came up once. V is TRBV5-6 and J is TRBJ2-3; 8 bases line up with TRBD2. CDR3 length: 16 amino acids. V lost 1 base, J lost 6 bases, and 10 bases stayed unmatched. Germline V CDR1 and CDR2: SGHDT, YYEEEE. The CDR3: CASSLFSGGPLDTQYF. The CDR3 region has the DNA TGTGCCAGCAGCTTGTTCTCGGGAGGGCCCCTTGATACGCAGTATTTT.

This chain uses TRBV19 with TRBJ2-4; weak D call: TRBD2 (5 bases). Germline V gives CDR1 LNHDA, CDR2 SQIVND (reference sequence). This CDR3 has 17 amino acids. V was shortened by 4 bases and J by 0 bases, with 16 bases between the two germline ends. CDR3 residues: CASSTGSDSIAKNIQYF. CDR3 nucleotide sequence: TGTGCCAGTAGTACGGGGTCGGATTCTATAGCCAAAAACATTCAGTACTTC.

V and J are TRBV7-2 and TRBJ2-7; weak D call: TRBD1 (6 bases). V was cut by 6 bases and J by 2 bases, with 14 bases left in between. The CDR3 contains 14 residues. Germline-derived CDR1 and CDR2 are SGHTA and FQGNSA. CDR3: CASRKGGNAYEQYF. The CDR3 nucleotides are TGTGCCAGCAGGAAAGGGGGAAATGCCTACGAGCAGTACTTC.

The chain carries TRBV2 and TRBJ2-1; D remains ambiguous. V lost 9 bases to trimming and J lost 4 bases, with 16 bases between them. The CDR3 runs to 14 residues. Germline-derived CDR1 and CDR2 are SNHLY and FYNNEI. CDR3 DNA: TGTGCCAGTCTAGAGGTTACGTCGTACAATGAGCAGTTCTTC. It specifies CASLEVTSYNEQFF.

CDR3 sequence (DNA): TGTGCCAGCAGCCCCCCCGGGGGGATAAGCTCCTACAATGAGCAGTTCTTC. It specifies CASSPPGGISSYNEQFF. J is TRBJ2-1 and V is TRBV9; TRBD2 matches at 7 bases. The trim removed 4 bases at V and 0 bases at J, leaving 10 bases unmatched. CDR3 length: 17 amino acids. The germline V gene encodes CDR1 SGDLS and CDR2 YYNGEE.

The chain employs TRBV7-2 and TRBJ1-5; D may be TRBD1 (5 bases). The CDR3 sequence is 13 residues long. In germline, CDR1 is SGHTA, CDR2 FQGNSA. The V gene lost 4 bases and the J gene lost 5 bases, with 9 bases spanning the gap. In DNA form, the CDR3 reads TGTGCCAGCAGCTACGACAGATATCAGCCCCAGCATTTT. This sequence encodes CASSYDRYQPQHF.

This clone appeared a few times. The rearrangement links TRBV28 to TRBJ2-3; 8 bases line up with TRBD1. The ends lost 8 bases at V and 5 bases at J; junction bases unmatched: 15. Germline V CDR1 and CDR2: MDHEN, SYDVKM. The length of the CDR3 is 16 residues. The CDR3 loop is CASYSRRRGTGDTQYF. The CDR3 nucleotides read TGTGCCAGCTACTCTCGACGTAGAGGGACAGGAGATACGCAGTATTTT.

This chain connects TRBV9 to TRBJ1-2; D uncertain. Trimming pared 0 bases from V and 1 base from J, leaving 7 bases between. The CDR3 covers 14 residues. Germline CDR1 and CDR2: SGDLS and YYNGEE. The CDR3 protein is CASSVAKSNYGYTF. The CDR3 region has the DNA TGTGCCAGCAGCGTAGCTAAGAGTAACTATGGCTACACCTTC.

The genes are TRBV29-1 and TRBJ1-3; tentatively, D is TRBD1 (5 bases). The CDR3 runs 14 residues. Trimming pared 3 bases from V and 2 bases from J, leaving 11 bases between. Germline CDR1 SQVTM, CDR2 ANQGSEA. CDR3 nucleotide sequence: TGCAGCGTTGACCCCCGGGGGACTGGAAACACCATATATTTT. Protein product: CSVDPRGTGNTIYF.

This rearrangement joins TRBV2 to TRBJ2-2; 7 nucleotides line up with TRBD2. This CDR3 is 13 amino acids long. Germline V gives CDR1 SNHLY, CDR2 FYNNEI. With 8 bases clipped from V and 0 bases from J, the junction kept 0 bases outside the gene matches. The CDR3 coding sequence is TGTGCCAGCGGGAGGGCGAACACCGGGGAGCTGTTTTTT. Its translation is CASGRANTGELFF. The full variable domain, its missing parts supplied by reference TRBV2 and TRBJ2-2, is EPEVTQTPSHQVTQMGQEVILRCVPISNHLYFYWYRQILGQKVEFLVSFYNNEISEKSEIFDDQFSVERPDGSNFTLKIRSTKLEDSAMYFCASGRANTGELFFGEGSRLTVL.

J is TRBJ2-3 and V is TRBV7-2; D gene unclear. V lost 5 bases and J lost 8, with 11 bases in between. Germline V CDR1 and CDR2: SGHTA, FQGNSA. CDR3 length: 12 residues. The CDR3 nucleotides are TGTGCCAGCAGCCTCAGAGACACTACGCAGTATTTT. This gives the protein CASSLRDTTQYF.